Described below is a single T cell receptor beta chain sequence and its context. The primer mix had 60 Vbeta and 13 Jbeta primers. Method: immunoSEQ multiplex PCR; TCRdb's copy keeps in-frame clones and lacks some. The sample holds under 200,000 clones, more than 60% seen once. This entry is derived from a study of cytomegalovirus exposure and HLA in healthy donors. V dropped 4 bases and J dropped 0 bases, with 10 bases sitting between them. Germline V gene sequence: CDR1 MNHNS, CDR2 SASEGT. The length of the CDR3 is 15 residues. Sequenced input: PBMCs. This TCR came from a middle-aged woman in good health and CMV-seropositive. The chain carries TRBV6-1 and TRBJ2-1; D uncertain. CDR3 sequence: CASSVLTGSYNEQFF. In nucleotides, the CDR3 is TGTGCCAGCAGTGTCCTTACGGGCTCCTACAATGAGCAGTTCTTC.